These 18 T cell receptor beta chains were all obtained from the same sample, sequenced in a study of beta chain features in type 1 diabetes. The study's findings and limits: A moderate, significant TCRB CDR3 shortening appeared in type 1 diabetes across four CD4+ subsets.

These receptors have no identified antigens. Sequencing targeted expressed TCRB transcripts, as all isolated RNA had been reverse transcribed. Profiled with immunoSEQ multiplex PCR; TCRdb holds only in-frame clones, not every one. Here the sample spans hundreds of thousands of clones, roughly 15% being singletons. The sequenced sample was naive CD4+ T cells from blood. The receptors derive from a young man with type 1 diabetes.

This rearrangement joins TRBV7-9 to TRBJ1-1; D is unresolved. Trimming left V 3 bases short and J 1 base short, with 9 bases between. Germline V CDR1 and CDR2: SEHNR, FQNEAQ (reference sequence). The CDR3 has 14 residues. CDR3 DNA sequence: TGTGCCAGCAGCTTTGCGGGTAGGAACACTGAAGCTTTCTTT. Its protein product is CASSFAGRNTEAFF.

V usage is TRBV10-3 and J usage is TRBJ2-3; 13 nucleotides line up with TRBD2. Trimming cost V 7 bases and J 3 bases; bases outside gene matches: 4. The CDR3 covers 15 residues. CDR1 and CDR2 from the germline V gene are ENHRY and SYGVKD. This CDR3 is CAIKGTSGTTDTQYF. The CDR3 coding sequence is TGTGCCATCAAGGGGACTAGCGGGACTACAGATACGCAGTATTTT.

This clone was seen more than once but under ten times. This chain uses TRBV9 with TRBJ2-1, with TRBD2 as a possible D gene (6 bases). The V end was cut by 0 bases, the J end by 6 bases, with 13 bases between. This CDR3 is 15 amino acids long. Germline CDR1 reads SGDLS; CDR2 reads YYNGEE. CDR3: CASSVGGGNSNEQFF. The CDR3 bases are TGTGCCAGCAGCGTAGGAGGCGGGAACTCCAATGAGCAGTTCTTC.

This clone was picked up a small number of times. This chain joins TRBV27 and TRBJ2-5; TRBD2 matches at 7 bases. The CDR3 is made up of 18 amino acids. The germline CDR1 and CDR2 sequences are MNHEY and SMNVEV (reference sequence). Losses at the gene ends were 5 bases for V and 0 bases for J; bases not matched to a gene: 15. Here the CDR3 DNA reads TGTGCCAGCAGTCCCCTGTCCCCTCTAGCGGCGTACCAAGAGACCCAGTACTTC. Amino acid sequence: CASSPLSPLAAYQETQYF.

This clone was picked up a small number of times. The genes are TRBV18 and TRBJ2-1; TRBD1 aligns across 9 bases. CDR1 is KGHSH, CDR2 LQKENI, per germline. Losses at the gene ends were 5 bases for V and 0 bases for J; bases not matched to a gene: 2. There are 15 residues in the CDR3. CDR3 protein: CASSGQGSSYNEQFF. The CDR3 DNA reads as TGTGCCAGCTCAGGACAGGGGAGCTCCTACAATGAGCAGTTCTTC.

The chain carries TRBV2 and TRBJ2-3, with TRBD2 as a possible D gene (6 bases). The CDR3 extends over 16 amino acids. V dropped 0 bases and J dropped 6 bases, with 16 bases sitting between them. Germline V lookup: CDR1 SNHLY, CDR2 FYNNEI. CDR3 amino acids: CASSEAAWGGGDTQYF. CDR3 sequence (DNA): TGTGCCAGCAGTGAAGCGGCCTGGGGTGGGGGGGATACGCAGTATTTT.

This clone was counted only a few times. The V gene is TRBV6-6, the J gene TRBJ2-3, with TRBD2 matching over 9 bases. This CDR3 region has 14 residues. Germline trimming cut 7 bases from V and 2 bases from J; bases unmatched to any gene: 4. Per germline, CDR1 MNHNY and CDR2 SVGAGI (reference sequence). In DNA form, the CDR3 reads TGTGCCAGCACCTCTAGCGGGGTCACAGATACGCAGTATTTT. Translated, it gives CASTSSGVTDTQYF.

V usage is TRBV6-5 and J usage is TRBJ2-2, with TRBD2 matching over 11 bases. The CDR3 length is 15 residues. Looked up from germline, CDR1 is MNHEY and CDR2 is SVGAGI. Unmatched junction bases numbered 3, after V lost 5 bases and J lost 4 bases. The CDR3 here is CASSATSGSTGELFF. In nucleotides, the CDR3 is TGTGCCAGCAGTGCTACTAGCGGGAGCACCGGGGAGCTGTTTTTT.

This clone turned up a few times. The V and J genes are TRBV9 and TRBJ2-3; the D gene is possibly TRBD2 (5 bases). V was shortened by 2 bases and J by 2 bases, with 15 bases between the two germline ends. The CDR3 length is 16 residues. The germline CDR1 and CDR2 sequences are SGDLS and YYNGEE. The CDR3: CASSVGSLPNTDTQYF. As DNA, the CDR3 is TGTGCCAGCAGCGTGGGGAGTTTGCCGAACACAGATACGCAGTATTTT.

This clone was observed a handful of times. The chain is built from TRBV7-2 and TRBJ1-5; TRBD1 matches at 8 bases. V gave up 4 bases and J gave up 6 bases; unmatched junction bases: 5. The CDR3 extends over 14 amino acids. Germline V gives CDR1 SGHTA, CDR2 FQGNSA. The CDR3 reads CASSSDRGGQPQHF. CDR3 coding DNA: TGTGCCAGCAGCTCTGACAGGGGCGGTCAGCCCCAGCATTTT. Complete variable domain (other parts from reference TRBV7-2 and TRBJ1-5): GAGVSQSPSNKVTEKGKDVELRCDPISGHTALYWYRQSLGQGLEFLIYFQGNSAPDKSGLPSDRFSAERTGGSVSTLTIQRTQQEDSAVYLCASSSDRGGQPQHFGDGTRLSIL.

The genes are TRBV5-1 and TRBJ1-5, with D unresolved. The CDR3 contains 13 residues. Trimming pared 3 bases from V and 5 bases from J, leaving 9 bases between. Per germline, CDR1 SGHRS and CDR2 YFSETQ. The CDR3 DNA is TGCGCCAGCAGCTACGGGGAGGATCAGCCCCAGCATTTT. Translating it yields CASSYGEDQPQHF.

This clone appeared a few times. The chain links TRBV6-5 to TRBJ2-6; 7 bases map to TRBD1. The V gene end was trimmed by 6 bases and the J gene end by 9 bases; junction bases not matched to a gene: 8. The germline gives CDR1 MNHEY, CDR2 SVGAGI. The CDR3 totals 14 residues. As DNA, the CDR3 is TGTGCCAGCAGAAGAGGACAGGTCGTCAACGTCCTGACTTTC. Its translation is CASRRGQVVNVLTF.

This clone turned up a few times. The V call is TRBV5-1, the J call TRBJ2-1; maybe TRBD2 (6 bases). The ends were cut back, 1 base at V and 3 bases at J, with 11 bases in the middle. Per the germline V gene, CDR1 is SGHRS and CDR2 is YFSETQ. This CDR3 contains 15 residues. Here the CDR3 reads CASSLTRRDYNEQFF. CDR3 DNA: TGCGCCAGCAGCTTGACTAGGCGGGACTACAATGAGCAGTTCTTC.

A single count supports this clone. The chain links TRBV7-2 to TRBJ1-1; D not certain. CDR1 is SGHTA and CDR2 is FQGNSA in the germline V gene. The ends were cut back, 0 bases at V and 0 bases at J, with 8 bases in the middle. This CDR3 spans 15 amino acids. The chain's CDR3 is CASSLAAALNTEAFF. In DNA form, the CDR3 reads TGTGCCAGCAGCTTAGCGGCGGCCCTGAACACTGAAGCTTTCTTT.

The gene calls are TRBV10-3 and TRBJ1-2, with unresolved D. This CDR3 comprises 15 residues. The germline V gene encodes CDR1 ENHRY and CDR2 SYGVKD. Trimming left V 6 bases short and J 5 bases short, with 19 bases between. The CDR3 here is CAISGGDVHGYGYTF. CDR3 nucleotides: TGTGCCATCAGCGGAGGAGATGTCCACGGGTATGGCTACACCTTC.

This clone was counted once. DNA for the CDR3: TGTGCCATCAGTGAGTACGAGGGTGCGGGGCCCCAGCATTTT. As protein: CAISEYEGAGPQHF. The rearrangement uses TRBV10-3 and TRBJ1-5; D is uncertain. The CDR3 is 14 amino acids. Germline lookup yields CDR1 ENHRY and CDR2 SYGVKD. Trimming pared 1 base from V and 9 bases from J, leaving 13 bases between.

There are a few counts of this clone. The genes are TRBV7-2 and TRBJ2-3; TRBD2 agrees at 7 bases. The CDR3 totals 16 residues. Germline CDR1 is SGHTA and CDR2 is FQGNSA. Trimming removed 4 bases from V and 3 bases from J; junction bases left unmatched: 10. CDR3 region: CASSYVGGGMTDTQYF. The CDR3 nucleotides read TGTGCCAGCAGCTACGTTGGCGGGGGTATGACAGATACGCAGTATTTT.

The V call is TRBV11-2, the J call TRBJ1-1; weak D call: TRBD1 (6 bases). Germline assignment: CDR1 SGHAT and CDR2 FQNNGV. V was trimmed by 0 bases and J by 3 bases, leaving 14 bases between them. This CDR3 is 16 amino acids long. CDR3 nucleotides: TGTGCCAGCAGCTTAGAACAGGGTTTTAGCGACACTGAAGCTTTCTTT. It codes for CASSLEQGFSDTEAFF.